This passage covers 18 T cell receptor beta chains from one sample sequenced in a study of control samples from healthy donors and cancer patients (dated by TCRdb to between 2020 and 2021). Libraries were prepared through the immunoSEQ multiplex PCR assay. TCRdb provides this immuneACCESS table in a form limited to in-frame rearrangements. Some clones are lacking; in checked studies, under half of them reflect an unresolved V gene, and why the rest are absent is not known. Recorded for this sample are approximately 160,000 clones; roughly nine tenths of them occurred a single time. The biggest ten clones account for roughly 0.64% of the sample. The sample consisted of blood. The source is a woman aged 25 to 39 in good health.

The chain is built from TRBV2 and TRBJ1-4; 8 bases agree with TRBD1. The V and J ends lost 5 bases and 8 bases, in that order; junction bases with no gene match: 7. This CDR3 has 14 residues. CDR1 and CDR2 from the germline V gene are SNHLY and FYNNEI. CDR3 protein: CASSLTGGGEKLFF. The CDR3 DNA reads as TGTGCCAGCAGTTTAACAGGGGGAGGAGAAAAACTGTTTTTT.

The CDR3 DNA reads as TGTGCCAGCATGCATCGTCGGAACACTGAAGCTTTCTTT. This encodes CASMHRRNTEAFF. The V and J genes are TRBV6-5 and TRBJ1-1; D ambiguous. This CDR3 has 13 amino acids. The V and J ends lost 7 bases and 1 base respectively, with 10 bases between them. From germline, CDR1 is MNHEY and CDR2 SVGAGI.

CDR3: CASKVQGDSPLHF. CDR3 nucleotides: TGTGCCAGTAAGGTCCAGGGTGATTCACCCCTCCACTTT. The chain couples TRBV19 to TRBJ1-6, with D possibly being TRBD1 (5 bases). Looked up from germline, CDR1 is LNHDA and CDR2 is SQIVND (reference sequence). CDR3 size: 13 residues. With 7 bases removed from V and 8 bases from J, the gap between germline ends came to 12 bases. The variable domain in full, with the rest retrieved from reference TRBV19 and TRBJ1-6, is DGGITQSPKYLFRKEGQNVTLSCEQNLNHDAMYWYRQDPGQGLRLIYYSQIVNDFQKGDIAEGYSVSREKKESFPLTVTSAQKNPTAFYLCASKVQGDSPLHFGNGTRLTVT.

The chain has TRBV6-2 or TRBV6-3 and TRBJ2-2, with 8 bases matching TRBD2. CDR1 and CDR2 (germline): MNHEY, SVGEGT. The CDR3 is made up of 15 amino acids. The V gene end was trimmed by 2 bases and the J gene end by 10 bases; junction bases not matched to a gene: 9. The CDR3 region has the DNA TGTGCCAGCAGTTACGGTCGGGAGGGAGGGTCGGAGCTGTTTTTT. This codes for CASSYGREGGSELFF.

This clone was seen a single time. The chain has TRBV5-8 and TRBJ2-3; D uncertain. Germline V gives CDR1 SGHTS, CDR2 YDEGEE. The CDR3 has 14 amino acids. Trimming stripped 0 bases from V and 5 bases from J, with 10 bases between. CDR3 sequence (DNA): TGTGCCAGCAGCTTGGGACCCCGCGGAGATACGCAGTATTTT. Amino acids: CASSLGPRGDTQYF.

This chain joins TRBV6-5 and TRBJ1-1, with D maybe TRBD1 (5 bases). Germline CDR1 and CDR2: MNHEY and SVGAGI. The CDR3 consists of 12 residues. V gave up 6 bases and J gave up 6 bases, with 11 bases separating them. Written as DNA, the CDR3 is TGTGCCAGCAGGGAGGTGGGGGCTGAAGCTTTCTTT. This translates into CASREVGAEAFF.

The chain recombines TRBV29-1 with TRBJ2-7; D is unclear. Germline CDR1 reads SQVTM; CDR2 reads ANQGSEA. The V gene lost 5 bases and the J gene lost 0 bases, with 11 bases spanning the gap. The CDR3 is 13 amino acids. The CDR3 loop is CSVSKTDSYEQYF. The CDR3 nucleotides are TGCAGCGTTTCGAAGACGGACTCCTACGAGCAGTACTTC.

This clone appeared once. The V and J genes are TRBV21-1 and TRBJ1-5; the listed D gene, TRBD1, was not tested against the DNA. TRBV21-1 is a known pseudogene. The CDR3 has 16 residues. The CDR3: CASSNGATSSNQPQHF. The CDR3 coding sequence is TGTGCCAGCAGCAATGGCGCGACAAGTAGCAATCAGCCCCAGCATTTT.

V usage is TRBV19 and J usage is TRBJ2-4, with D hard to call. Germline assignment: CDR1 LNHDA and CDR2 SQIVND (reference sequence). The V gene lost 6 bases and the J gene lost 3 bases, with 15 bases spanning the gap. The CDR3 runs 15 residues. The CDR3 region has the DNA TGTGCCAGTAGGGACGAAGGGTACGGCAAAAACATTCAGTACTTC. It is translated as CASRDEGYGKNIQYF. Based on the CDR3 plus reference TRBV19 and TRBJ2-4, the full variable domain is DGGITQSPKYLFRKEGQNVTLSCEQNLNHDAMYWYRQDPGQGLRLIYYSQIVNDFQKGDIAEGYSVSREKKESFPLTVTSAQKNPTAFYLCASRDEGYGKNIQYFGAGTRLSVL.

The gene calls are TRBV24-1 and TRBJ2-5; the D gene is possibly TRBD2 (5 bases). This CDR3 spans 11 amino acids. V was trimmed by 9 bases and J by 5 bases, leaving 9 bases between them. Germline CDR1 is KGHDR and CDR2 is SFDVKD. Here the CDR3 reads CATATGETQYF. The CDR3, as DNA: TGTGCCACCGCAACGGGGGAGACCCAGTACTTC.

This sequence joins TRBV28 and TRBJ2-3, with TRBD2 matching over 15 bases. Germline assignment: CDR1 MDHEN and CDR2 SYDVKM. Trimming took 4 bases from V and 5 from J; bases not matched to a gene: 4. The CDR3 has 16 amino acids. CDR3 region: CASSYGGLAGGDTQYF. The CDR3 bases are TGTGCCAGCAGTTATGGGGGACTAGCGGGAGGAGATACGCAGTATTTT.

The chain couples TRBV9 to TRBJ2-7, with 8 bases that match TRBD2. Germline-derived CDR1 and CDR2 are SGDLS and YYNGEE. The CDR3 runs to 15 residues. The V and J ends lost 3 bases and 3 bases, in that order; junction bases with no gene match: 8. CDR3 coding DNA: TGTGCCAGCAGCGCTGGGCCGCTAGCGGGCTACGAGCAGTACTTC. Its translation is CASSAGPLAGYEQYF.

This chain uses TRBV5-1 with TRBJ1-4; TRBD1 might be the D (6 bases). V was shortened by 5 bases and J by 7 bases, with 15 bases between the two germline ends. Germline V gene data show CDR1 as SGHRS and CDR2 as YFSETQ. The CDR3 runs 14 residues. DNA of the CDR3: TGCGCCAGCAGACCTAACAGGGATAGTGAAAAACTGTTTTTT. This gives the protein CASRPNRDSEKLFF.

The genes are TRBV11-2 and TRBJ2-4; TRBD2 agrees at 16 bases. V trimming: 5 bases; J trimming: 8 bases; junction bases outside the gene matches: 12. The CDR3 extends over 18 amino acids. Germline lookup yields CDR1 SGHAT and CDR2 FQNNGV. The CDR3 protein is CASSHVPGLAGGPHIQYF. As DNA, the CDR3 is TGTGCCAGCAGCCACGTCCCGGGACTAGCGGGAGGGCCGCACATTCAGTACTTC.

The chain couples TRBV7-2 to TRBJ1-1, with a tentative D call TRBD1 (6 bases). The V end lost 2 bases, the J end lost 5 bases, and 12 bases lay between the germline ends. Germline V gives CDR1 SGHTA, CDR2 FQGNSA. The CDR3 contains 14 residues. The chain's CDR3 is CASSLKGGGTEAFF. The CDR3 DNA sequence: TGTGCCAGCAGCTTAAAGGGGGGAGGGACTGAAGCTTTCTTT. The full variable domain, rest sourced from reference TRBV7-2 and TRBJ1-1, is GAGVSQSPSNKVTEKGKDVELRCDPISGHTALYWYRQSLGQGLEFLIYFQGNSAPDKSGLPSDRFSAERTGGSVSTLTIQRTQQEDSAVYLCASSLKGGGTEAFFGQGTRLTVV.

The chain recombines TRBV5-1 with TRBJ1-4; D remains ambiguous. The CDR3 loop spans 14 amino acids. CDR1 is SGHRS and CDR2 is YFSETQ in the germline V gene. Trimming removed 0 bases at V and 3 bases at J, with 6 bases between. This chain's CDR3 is CASSLGGANEKLFF. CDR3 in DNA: TGCGCCAGCAGCTTGGGGGGAGCTAATGAAAAACTGTTTTTT.

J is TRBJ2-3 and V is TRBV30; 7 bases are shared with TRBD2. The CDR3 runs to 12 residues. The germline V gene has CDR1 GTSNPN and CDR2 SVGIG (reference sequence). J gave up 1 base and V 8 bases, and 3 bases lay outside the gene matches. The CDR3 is CAGSGGTDTQYF. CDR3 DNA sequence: TGTGCCGGAAGCGGGGGCACAGATACGCAGTATTTT.

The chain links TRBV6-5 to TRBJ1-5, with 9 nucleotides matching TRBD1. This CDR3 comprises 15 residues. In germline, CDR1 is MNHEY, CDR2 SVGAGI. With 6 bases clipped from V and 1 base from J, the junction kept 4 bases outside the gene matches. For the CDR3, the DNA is TGTGCCAGCAGGCTACAGGGGGCCAGCAATCAGCCCCAGCATTTT. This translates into CASRLQGASNQPQHF.